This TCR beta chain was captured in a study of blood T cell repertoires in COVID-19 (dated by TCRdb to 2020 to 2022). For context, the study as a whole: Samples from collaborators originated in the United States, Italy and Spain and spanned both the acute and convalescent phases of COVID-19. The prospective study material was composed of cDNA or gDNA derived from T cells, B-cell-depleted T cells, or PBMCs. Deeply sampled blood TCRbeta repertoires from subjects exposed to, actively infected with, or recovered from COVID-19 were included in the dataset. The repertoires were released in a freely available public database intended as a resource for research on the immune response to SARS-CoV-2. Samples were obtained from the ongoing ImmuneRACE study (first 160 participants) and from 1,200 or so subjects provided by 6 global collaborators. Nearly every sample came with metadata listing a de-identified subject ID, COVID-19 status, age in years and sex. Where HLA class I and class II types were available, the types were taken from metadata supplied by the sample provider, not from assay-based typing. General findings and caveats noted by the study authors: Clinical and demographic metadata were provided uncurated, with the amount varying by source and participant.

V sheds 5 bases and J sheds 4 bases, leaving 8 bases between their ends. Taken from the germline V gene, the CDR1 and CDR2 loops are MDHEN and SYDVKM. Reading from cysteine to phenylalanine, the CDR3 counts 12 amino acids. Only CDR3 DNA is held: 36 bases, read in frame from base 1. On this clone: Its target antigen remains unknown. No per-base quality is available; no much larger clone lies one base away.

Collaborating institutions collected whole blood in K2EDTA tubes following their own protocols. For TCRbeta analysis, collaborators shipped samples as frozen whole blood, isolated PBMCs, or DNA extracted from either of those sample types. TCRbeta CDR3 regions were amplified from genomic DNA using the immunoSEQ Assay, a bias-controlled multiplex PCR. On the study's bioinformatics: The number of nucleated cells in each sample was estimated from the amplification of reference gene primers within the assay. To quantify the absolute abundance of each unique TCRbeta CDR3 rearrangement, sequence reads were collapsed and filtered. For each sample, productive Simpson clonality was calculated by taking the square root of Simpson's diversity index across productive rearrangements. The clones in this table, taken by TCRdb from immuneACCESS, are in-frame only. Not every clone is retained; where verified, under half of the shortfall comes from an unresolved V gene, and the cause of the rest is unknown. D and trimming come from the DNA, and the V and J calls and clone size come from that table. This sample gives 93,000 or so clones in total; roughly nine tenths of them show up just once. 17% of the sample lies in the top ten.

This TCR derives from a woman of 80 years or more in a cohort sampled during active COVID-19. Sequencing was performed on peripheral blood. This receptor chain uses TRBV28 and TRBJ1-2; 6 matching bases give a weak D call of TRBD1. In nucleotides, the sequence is TGTGCCAGCAGTCGACAGGCCTATGGCTACACCTTC. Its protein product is CASSRQAYGYTF.